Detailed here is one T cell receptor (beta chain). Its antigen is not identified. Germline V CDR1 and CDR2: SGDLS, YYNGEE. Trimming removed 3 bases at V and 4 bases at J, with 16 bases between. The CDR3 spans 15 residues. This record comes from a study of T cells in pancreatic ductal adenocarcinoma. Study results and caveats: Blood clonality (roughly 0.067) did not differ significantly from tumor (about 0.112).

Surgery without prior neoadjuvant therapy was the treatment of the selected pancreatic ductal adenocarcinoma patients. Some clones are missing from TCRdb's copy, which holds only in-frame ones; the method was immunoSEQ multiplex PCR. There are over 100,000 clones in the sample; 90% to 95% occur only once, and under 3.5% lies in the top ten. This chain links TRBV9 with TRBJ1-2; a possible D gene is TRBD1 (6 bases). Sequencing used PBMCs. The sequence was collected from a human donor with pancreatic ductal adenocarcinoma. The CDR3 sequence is CASSAYDRNRYGYTF. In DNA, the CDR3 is TGTGCCAGCAGCGCGTACGACAGGAATCGCTATGGCTACACCTTC.